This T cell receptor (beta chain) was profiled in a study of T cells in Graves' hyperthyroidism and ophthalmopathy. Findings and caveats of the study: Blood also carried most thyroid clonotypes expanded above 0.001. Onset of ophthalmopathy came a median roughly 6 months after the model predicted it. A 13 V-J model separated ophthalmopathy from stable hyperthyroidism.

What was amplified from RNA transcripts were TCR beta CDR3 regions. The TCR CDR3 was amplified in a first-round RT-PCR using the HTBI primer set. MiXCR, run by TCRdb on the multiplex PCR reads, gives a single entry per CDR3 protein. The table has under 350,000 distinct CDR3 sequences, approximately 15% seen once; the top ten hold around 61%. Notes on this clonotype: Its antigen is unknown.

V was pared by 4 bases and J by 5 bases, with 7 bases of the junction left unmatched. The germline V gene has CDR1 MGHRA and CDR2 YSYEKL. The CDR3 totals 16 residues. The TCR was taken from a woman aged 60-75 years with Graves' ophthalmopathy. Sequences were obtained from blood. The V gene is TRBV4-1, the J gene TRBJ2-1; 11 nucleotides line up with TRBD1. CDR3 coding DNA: TGCGCCAGCAGCCTGGCGTGGGGACAGGGGGACAATGAGCAGTTCTTC. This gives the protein CASSLAWGQGDNEQFF.